This T cell receptor (beta chain) was documented in a study of healthy donors' naive CD4 and CD8 T cells (dated by TCRdb to 2015 to 2017). Turning to the overall study: The donors were selected to cover three age groups of six people each (20-25, 40-50 and 60-70 years), had a mean age of 44, and were half female. For TCR alpha, a new primer set was designed to cover all functional IMGT alpha gene variants, and all other steps followed the beta-chain workflow. Rearranged TCR alpha and beta chains from naive CD4+ and CD8+ T cells were sequenced in the study to test how TCR variation relates to lineage commitment. The peripheral blood mononuclear cells came from some 18 individuals who were healthy and unrelated. The donors were HLA-typed by sequencing at HLA-A, -B, -C, -DRB1, -DQB1 and -DPB1, using the SBTexcellerator protocol, an ABI3130xl analyzer and SBTengine software.

The sample was run on a 454 GS FLX Titanium. TCR libraries were built from 500 to 550 ng of total RNA with a previously published linear amplification protocol. Sequencing was carried out on the Roche/454 Genome Sequencer using Titanium chemistry. Concerning the study's data processing: From about 5 of the healthy donors, around 80,000 rearranged TCR alpha transcripts were sequenced. Unique TCR clonotypes were defined by the CDR3 junction under IMGT nomenclature, and duplicate transcripts were removed. CD4 versus CD8 status was modeled on V and J genes by logistic regression in R 2.13.0, with adjustment for donor effects and Bonferroni correction for multiple testing. The public reads were reanalyzed by TCRdb: fastp trimming at Q25, MiXCR alignment, in-frame beta chains only. Rows matching on CDR3 protein sequence are summarized as one entry with the most common DNA and genes. For this entry, the V and J calls and clone size follow TCRdb and not the study's own pipeline. The sample has 200,000 or so distinct CDR3 sequences on record, about four fifths of them singletons. Less than 2.5% of the sample belongs to the ten largest clones.

Broad study findings and their caveats: Because alpha and beta chains were sequenced in bulk and could not be paired, the effects of the two chains in combination were not assessed. Naive CD4+ and CD8+ cells reportedly showed biased usage of most V and J gene segments, and this bias was consistent across donors and independent of HLA genotype. Possible repertoire bias from homeostatic proliferation of naive T cells was not directly addressed. Taken together, V genes, J genes and CDR3 charge appeared to account for 10% to 15% of the variance in CD4/CD8 propensity, acting in a largely additive way. In both chains, CD4+ lineage was associated with a positively charged CDR3, and CD8+ lineage was associated with a negatively charged CDR3.

Cells with a CD4+CD8-CD45RO-CD45RA+ profile were isolated by FACS and defined as naive CD4+ T cells, and those with a CD8+CD4-CD45RA+CD27bright profile were defined as naive CD8+ T cells. Sorting used antibodies against CD4 (RPA-T4), CD8 (SK1), CD27 (O323), CD45RA (HI100) and CD45RO (UCHL1). A word on this clonotype: Its recognized antigen is unknown. Base qualities were left out, and no much larger clone turns up one base away.

A distance of 9 bases separates the germline ends of V and J, which lose 6 bases and 3 bases respectively. From a lookup of the germline V gene, CDR1 and CDR2 are MNHEY and SVGEGT. The cysteine opens and the phenylalanine closes a CDR3 of 13 amino acids. Only the CDR3 DNA stays, 39 bases, in frame from base 1. The rearranged chain carries TRBV6-2 or TRBV6-3 and TRBJ1-5; a tentative D call is TRBD1 (5 bases match). The sequenced sample was naive CD4+ and CD8+ T cells sorted from blood, pooled from several donors. Reading the label with the study, this specimen's cell subset or site is: FACS-sorted naive CD4+ (CD45RO-CD45RA+) and naive CD8+ (CD45RA+CD27bright) T cells. This TCR came from a pool of human donors in good health; the sample pools cells from several healthy donors. The CDR3 is CASRDTNNQPQHF. The base sequence is TGTGCCAGCAGGGACACTAACAATCAGCCCCAGCATTTT.